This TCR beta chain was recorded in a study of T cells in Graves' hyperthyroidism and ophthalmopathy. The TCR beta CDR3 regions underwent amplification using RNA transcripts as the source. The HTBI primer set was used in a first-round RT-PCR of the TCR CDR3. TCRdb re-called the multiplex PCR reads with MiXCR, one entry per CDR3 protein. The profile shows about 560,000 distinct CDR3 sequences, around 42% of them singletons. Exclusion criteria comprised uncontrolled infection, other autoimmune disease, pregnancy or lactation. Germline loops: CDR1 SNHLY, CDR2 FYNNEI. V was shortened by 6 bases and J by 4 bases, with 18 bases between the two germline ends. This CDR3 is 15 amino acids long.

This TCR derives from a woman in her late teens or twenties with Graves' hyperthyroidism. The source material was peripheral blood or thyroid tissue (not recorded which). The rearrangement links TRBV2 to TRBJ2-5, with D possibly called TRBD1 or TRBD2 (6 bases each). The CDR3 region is CASSLAEGGPETQYF. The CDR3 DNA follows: TGTGCCAGCAGCTTAGCAGAGGGGGGTCCAGAGACCCAGTACTTC.